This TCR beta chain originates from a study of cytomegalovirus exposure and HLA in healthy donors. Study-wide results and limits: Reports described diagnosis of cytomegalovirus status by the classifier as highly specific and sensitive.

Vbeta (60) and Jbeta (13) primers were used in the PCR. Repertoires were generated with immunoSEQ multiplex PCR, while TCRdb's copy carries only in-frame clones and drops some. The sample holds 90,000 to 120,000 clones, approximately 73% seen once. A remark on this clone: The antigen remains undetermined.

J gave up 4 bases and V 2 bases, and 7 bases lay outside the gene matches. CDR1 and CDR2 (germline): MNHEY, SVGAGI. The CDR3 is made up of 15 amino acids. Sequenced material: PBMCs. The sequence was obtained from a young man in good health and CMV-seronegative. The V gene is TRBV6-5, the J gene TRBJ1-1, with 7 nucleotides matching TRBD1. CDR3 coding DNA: TGTGCCAGCAGTTACGGGACAGTAAGGGCCACTGAAGCTTTCTTT. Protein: CASSYGTVRATEAFF.